This T cell receptor (beta chain) comes out of a study of cytomegalovirus exposure and HLA in healthy donors. Study observations and caveats: There were about 160 TCR beta chains listed as cytomegalovirus-associated.

V shed 2 bases and J 3 bases; nucleotides not matched to a gene: 10. Germline CDR1 and CDR2: SEHNR and FQNEAQ (reference sequence). The CDR3 spans 17 residues. Of note for this clone: What it binds is not known.

In the PCR, 60 Vbeta and 13 Jbeta primers were used. Using immunoSEQ multiplex PCR, the repertoire was profiled, and TCRdb retains in-frame clones only, with some absent. In the table there are approximately 120,000 clones, 81% of which are singletons. Sequencing used PBMCs. The sequence derives from a man younger than 30 in good health and CMV-seronegative. The genes are TRBV7-9 and TRBJ1-2; 9 bases match TRBD1. CDR3 coding DNA: TGTGCCAGCAGCTTACCATGGGGGACAGGGATAGACTATGGCTACACCTTC. Translation gives CASSLPWGTGIDYGYTF.